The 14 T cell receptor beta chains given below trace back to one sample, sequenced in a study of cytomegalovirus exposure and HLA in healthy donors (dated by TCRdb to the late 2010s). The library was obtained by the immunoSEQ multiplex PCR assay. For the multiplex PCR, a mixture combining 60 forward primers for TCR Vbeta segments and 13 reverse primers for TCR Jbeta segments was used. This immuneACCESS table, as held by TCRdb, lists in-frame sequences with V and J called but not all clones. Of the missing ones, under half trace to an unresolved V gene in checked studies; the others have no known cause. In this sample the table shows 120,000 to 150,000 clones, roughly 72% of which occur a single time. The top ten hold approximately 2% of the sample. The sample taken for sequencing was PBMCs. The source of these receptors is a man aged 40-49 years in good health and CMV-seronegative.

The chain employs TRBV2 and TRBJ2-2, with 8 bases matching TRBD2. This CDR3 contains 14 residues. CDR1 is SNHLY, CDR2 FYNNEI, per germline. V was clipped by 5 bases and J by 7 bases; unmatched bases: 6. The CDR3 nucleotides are TGTGCCAGCAGTCAGCGGGAGAAGGACGGGGAGCTGTTTTTT. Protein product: CASSQREKDGELFF.

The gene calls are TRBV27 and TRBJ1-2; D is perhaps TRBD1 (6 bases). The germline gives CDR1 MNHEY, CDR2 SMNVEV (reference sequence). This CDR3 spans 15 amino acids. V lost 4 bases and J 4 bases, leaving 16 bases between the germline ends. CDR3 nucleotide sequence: TGTGCCAGCAGTTATGGACAGAATCCGGTCTATGGCTACACCTTC. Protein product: CASSYGQNPVYGYTF.

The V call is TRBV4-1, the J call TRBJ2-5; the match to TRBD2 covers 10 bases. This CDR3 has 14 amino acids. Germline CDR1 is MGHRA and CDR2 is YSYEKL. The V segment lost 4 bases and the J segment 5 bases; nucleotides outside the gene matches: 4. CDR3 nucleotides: TGCGCCAGCAGCCCGGGACTAGCGAGGGAGACCCAGTACTTC. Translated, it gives CASSPGLARETQYF.

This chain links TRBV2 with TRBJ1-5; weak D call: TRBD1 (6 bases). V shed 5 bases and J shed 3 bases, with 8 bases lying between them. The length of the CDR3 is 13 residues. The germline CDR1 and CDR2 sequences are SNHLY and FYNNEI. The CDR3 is CASSTGFNQPQHF. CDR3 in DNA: TGTGCCAGCAGTACAGGGTTCAATCAGCCCCAGCATTTT.

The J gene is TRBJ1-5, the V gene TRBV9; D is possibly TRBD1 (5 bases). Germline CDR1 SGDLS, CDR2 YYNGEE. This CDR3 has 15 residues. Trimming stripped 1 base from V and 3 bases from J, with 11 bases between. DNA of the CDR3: TGTGCCAGCAGCGTATCGGCAGGGATCAATCAGCCCCAGCATTTT. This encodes CASSVSAGINQPQHF.

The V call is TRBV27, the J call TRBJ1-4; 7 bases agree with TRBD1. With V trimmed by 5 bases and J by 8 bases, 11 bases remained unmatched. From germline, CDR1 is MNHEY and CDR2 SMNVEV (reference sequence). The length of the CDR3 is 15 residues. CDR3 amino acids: CASSTGTAFREKLFF. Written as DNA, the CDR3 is TGTGCCAGCAGTACCGGGACAGCCTTTAGGGAAAAACTGTTTTTT.

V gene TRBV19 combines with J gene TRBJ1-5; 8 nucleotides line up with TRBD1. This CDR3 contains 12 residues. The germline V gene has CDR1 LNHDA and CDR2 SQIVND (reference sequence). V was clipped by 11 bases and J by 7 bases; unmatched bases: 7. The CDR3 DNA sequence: TGTGCCTCCCAGGGGGCAGAACAGCCCCAGCATTTT. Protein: CASQGAEQPQHF.

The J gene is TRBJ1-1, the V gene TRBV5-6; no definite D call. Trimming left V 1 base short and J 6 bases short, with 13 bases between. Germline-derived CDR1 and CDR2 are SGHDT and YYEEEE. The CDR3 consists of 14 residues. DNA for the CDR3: TGTGCCAGCAGCTTGTTTTCTTATGTTGCTGAAGCTTTCTTT. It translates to CASSLFSYVAEAFF.

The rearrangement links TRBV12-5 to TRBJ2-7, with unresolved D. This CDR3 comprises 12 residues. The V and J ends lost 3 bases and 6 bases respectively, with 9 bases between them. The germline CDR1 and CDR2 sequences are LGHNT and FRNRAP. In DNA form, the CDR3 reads TGTGCTAGTGGTTTTGTTAGAGGCGAGCAGTACTTC. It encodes CASGFVRGEQYF.

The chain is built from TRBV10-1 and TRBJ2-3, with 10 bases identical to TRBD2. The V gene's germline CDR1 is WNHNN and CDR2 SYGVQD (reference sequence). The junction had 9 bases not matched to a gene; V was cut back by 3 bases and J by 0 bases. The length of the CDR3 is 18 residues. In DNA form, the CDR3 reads TGCGCCAGCAGTGATTACGCCGGAGCGGGGGGGAGCACAGATACGCAGTATTTT. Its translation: CASSDYAGAGGSTDTQYF.

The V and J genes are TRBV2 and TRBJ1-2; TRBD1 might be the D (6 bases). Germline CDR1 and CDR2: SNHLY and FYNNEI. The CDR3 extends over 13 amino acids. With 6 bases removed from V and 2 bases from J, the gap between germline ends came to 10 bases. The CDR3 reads CASRPQGNYGYTF. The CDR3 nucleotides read TGTGCCAGCAGACCCCAGGGGAACTATGGCTACACCTTC.

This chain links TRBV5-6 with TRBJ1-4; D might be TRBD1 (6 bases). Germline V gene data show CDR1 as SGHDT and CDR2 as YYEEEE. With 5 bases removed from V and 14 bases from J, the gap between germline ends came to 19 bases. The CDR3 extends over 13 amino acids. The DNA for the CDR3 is TGTGCCAGCAGATTGACAGGTTCAAAAGGTCTGTTTTTT. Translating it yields CASRLTGSKGLFF.

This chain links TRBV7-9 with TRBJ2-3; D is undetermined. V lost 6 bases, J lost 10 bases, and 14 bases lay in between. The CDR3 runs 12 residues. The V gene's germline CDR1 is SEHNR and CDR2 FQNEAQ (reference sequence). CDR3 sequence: CASSPLEAPQYF. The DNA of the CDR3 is TGTGCCAGCAGTCCCCTTGAGGCTCCGCAGTATTTT. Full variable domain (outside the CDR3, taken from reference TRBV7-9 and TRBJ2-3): DTGVSQNPRHKITKRGQNVTFRCDPISEHNRLYWYRQTLGQGPEFLTYFQNEAQLEKSRLLSDRFSAERPKGSFSTLEIQRTEQGDSAMYLCASSPLEAPQYFGPGTRLTVL.

The DNA for the CDR3 is TGTGCCAGCAGTGACGCGTACCGAGAGACCCAGTACTTC. It is translated as CASSDAYRETQYF. J is TRBJ2-5 and V is TRBV25-1, with D unclear. Trimming shortened V by 3 bases and J by 4 bases, and 9 bases separated the two germline ends. CDR3 size: 13 residues. Looked up from germline, CDR1 is MGHDK and CDR2 is SYGVNS.